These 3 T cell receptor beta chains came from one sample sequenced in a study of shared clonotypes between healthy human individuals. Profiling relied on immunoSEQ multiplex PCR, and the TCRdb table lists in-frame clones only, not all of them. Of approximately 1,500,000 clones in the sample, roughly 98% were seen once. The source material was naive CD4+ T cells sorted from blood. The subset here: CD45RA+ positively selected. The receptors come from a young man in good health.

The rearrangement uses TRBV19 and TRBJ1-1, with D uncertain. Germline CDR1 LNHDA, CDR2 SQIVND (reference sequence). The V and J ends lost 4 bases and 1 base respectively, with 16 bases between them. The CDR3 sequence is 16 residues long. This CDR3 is CASSSRGRGGNTEAFF. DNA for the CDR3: TGTGCCAGTAGTAGTCGGGGTCGGGGAGGGAACACTGAAGCTTTCTTT.

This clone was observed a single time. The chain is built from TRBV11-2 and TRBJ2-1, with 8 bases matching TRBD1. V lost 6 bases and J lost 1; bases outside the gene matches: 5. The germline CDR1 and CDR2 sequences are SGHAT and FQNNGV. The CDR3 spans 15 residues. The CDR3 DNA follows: TGTGCCAGCAGTCGACAGGGGACATCCTACAATGAGCAGTTCTTC. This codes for CASSRQGTSYNEQFF.

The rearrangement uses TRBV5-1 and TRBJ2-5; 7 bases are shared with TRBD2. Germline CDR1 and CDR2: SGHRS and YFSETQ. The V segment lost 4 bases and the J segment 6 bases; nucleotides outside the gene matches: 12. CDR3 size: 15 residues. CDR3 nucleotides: TGCGCCAGCAGCCCCTCCCTCGGGGGGAGGCAGACCCAGTACTTC. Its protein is CASSPSLGGRQTQYF.